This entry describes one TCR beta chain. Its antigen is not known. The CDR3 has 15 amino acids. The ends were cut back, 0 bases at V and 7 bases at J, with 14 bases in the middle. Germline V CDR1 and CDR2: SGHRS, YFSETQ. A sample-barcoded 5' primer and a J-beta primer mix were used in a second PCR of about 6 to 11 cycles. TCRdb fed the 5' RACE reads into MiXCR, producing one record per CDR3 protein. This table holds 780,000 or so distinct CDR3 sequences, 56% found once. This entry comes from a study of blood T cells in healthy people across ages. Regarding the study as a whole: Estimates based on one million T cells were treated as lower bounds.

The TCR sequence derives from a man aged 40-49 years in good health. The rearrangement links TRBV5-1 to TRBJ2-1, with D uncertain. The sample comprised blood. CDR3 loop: CASSLAPKGSNEQFF. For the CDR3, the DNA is TGCGCCAGCAGCTTGGCCCCGAAGGGTTCGAATGAGCAGTTCTTC.